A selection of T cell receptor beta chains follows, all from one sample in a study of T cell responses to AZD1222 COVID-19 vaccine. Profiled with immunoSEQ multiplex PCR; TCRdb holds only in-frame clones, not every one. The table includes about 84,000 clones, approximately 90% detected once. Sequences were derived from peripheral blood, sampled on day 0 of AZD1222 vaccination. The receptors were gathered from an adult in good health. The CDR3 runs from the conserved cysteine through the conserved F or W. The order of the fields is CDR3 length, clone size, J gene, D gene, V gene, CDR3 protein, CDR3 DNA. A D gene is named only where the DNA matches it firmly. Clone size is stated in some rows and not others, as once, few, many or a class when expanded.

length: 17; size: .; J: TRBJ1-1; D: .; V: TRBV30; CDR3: CAWSPLAGLFGDTEAFF; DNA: TGTGCCTGGAGCCCCCTAGCAGGTTTGTTTGGGGACACTGAAGCTTTCTTT
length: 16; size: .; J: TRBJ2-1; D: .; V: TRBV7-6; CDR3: CASSLEVSSGGNEQFF; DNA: TGTGCCAGCAGCTTAGAAGTTTCTAGTGGGGGTAATGAGCAGTTCTTC
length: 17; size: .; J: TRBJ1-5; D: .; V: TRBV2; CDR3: CASRGGGRTHSNQPQHF; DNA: TGTGCCAGCAGGGGTGGGGGACGGACCCATAGCAATCAGCCCCAGCATTTT
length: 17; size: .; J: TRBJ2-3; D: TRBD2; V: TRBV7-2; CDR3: CASSLLLAGGPSDTQYF; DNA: TGTGCCAGCAGCTTACTCCTAGCGGGAGGGCCATCAGATACGCAGTATTTT
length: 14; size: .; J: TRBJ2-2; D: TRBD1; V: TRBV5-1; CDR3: CASSRGTVTGELFF; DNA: TGCGCCAGCAGCCGTGGGACAGTCACCGGGGAGCTGTTTTTT
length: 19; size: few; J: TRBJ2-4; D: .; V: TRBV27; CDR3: CASSPEGGTSVLAKNIQYF; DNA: TGTGCCAGCAGTCCAGAGGGGGGGACGTCTGTTCTAGCCAAAAACATTCAGTACTTC
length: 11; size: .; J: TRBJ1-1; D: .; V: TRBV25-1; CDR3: CASSLYSEAFF; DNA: TGTGCCAGCAGTTTATACTCTGAAGCTTTCTTT
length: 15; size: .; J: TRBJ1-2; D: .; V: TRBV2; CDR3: CATDEGQGINYGYTF; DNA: TGTGCCACTGACGAGGGCCAGGGGATTAACTATGGCTACACCTTC
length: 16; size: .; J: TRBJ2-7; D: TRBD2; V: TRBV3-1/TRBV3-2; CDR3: CASSPGLAGAVGEQYF; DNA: TGTGCCAGCAGCCCGGGACTAGCGGGCGCGGTCGGCGAGCAGTACTTC
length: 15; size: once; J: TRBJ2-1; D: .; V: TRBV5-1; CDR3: CASSRLAATYNEQFF; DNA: TGCGCCAGCAGCCGTTTAGCGGCAACCTACAATGAGCAGTTCTTC
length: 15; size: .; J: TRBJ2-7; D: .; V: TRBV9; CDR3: CASSVDSLTDYEQYF; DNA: TGTGCCAGCAGCGTGGACAGTCTCACCGACTACGAGCAGTACTTC
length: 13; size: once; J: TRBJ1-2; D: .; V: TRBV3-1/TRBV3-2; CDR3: CASSQGGLPGYTF; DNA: TGTGCCAGCAGCCAAGGCGGTCTTCCAGGCTACACCTTC
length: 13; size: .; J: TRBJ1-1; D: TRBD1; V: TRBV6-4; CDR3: CASRETGMTEAFF; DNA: TGTGCCAGCAGGGAGACAGGGATGACTGAAGCTTTCTTT
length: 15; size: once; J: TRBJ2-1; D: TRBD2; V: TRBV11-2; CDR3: CASSIEGLAANEQFF; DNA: TGTGCCAGCAGCATAGAGGGACTAGCGGCCAATGAGCAGTTCTTC
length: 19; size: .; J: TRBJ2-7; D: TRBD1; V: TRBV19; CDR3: CASSRGAGQGRTERREQYF; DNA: TGTGCCAGTAGTCGGGGCGCGGGACAGGGGAGGACCGAAAGGAGGGAGCAGTACTTC
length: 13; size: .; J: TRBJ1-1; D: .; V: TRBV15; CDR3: CATSRLGNTEAFF; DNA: TGTGCCACCAGCAGACTGGGGAACACTGAAGCTTTCTTT
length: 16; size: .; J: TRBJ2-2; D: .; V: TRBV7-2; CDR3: CASSPRVGSVGGELFF; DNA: TGTGCCAGCAGCCCTAGAGTGGGGTCCGTAGGCGGGGAGCTGTTTTTT
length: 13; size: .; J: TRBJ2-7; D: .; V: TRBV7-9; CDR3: CASSLGGGMKQYF; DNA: TGTGCCAGCAGCTTAGGTGGGGGGATGAAGCAGTACTTC
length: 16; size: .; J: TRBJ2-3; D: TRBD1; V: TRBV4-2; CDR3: CASSLQTGASSDTQYF; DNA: TGTGCCAGCAGCCTCCAGACAGGGGCGTCGTCAGATACGCAGTATTTT
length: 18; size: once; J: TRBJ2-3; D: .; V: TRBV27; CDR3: CASSLEGFGTLSTDTQYF; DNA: TGTGCCAGCAGTTTAGAGGGGTTCGGGACGTTAAGCACAGATACGCAGTATTTT
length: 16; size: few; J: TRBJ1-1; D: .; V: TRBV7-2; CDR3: CASSLLPVYLNTEAFF; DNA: TGTGCCAGCAGCTTACTCCCGGTTTATTTGAACACTGAAGCTTTCTTT
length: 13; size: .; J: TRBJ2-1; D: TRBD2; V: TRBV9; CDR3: CASSVSGRDEQFF; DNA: TGTGCCAGCAGCGTAAGCGGGAGGGATGAGCAGTTCTTC
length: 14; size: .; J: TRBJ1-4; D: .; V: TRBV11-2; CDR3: CASSFAGLNEKLFF; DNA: TGTGCCAGCAGCTTTGCAGGCCTTAATGAAAAACTGTTTTTT
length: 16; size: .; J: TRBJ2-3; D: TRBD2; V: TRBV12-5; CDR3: CASGTGLAAGSYTQYF; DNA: TGTGCTAGTGGTACCGGACTAGCGGCCGGCTCTTATACGCAGTATTTT
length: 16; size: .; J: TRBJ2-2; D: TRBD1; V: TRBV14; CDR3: CASSQAQGAGAGELFF; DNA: TGTGCCAGCAGCCAAGCACAGGGGGCTGGAGCCGGGGAGCTGTTTTTT
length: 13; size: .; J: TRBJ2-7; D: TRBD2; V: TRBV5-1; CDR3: CASSTGRGDEQYF; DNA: TGCGCCAGCAGCACCGGGAGGGGGGACGAGCAGTACTTC
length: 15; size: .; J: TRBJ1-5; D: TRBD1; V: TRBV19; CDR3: CASRPSGQGNQPQHF; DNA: TGTGCCAGTAGACCCTCGGGACAGGGTAATCAGCCCCAGCATTTT